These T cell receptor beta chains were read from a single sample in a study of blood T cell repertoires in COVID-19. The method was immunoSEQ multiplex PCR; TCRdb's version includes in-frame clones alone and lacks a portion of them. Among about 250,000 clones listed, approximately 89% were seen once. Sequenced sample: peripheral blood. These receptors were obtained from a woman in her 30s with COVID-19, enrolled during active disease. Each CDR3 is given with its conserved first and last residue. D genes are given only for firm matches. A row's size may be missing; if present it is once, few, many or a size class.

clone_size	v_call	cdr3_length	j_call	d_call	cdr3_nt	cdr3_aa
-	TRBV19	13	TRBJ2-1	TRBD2	TGTGCCAGTAGTATCCTGGGGGGGAGTGAGCAGTTCTTC	CASSILGGSEQFF
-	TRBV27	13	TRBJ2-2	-	TGTGCCACACAGCGGGCGCGGACCGGGGAGCTGTTTTTT	CATQRARTGELFF
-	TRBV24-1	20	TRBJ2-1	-	TGTGCCACCAGTGGGCCGGGCAGGGTAGGTTCGGAGAGCTCCTACAATGAGCAGTTCTTC	CATSGPGRVGSESSYNEQFF
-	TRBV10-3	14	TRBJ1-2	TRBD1	TGTGCCATCAGTGAGATCCGGACAGGGGATGGCTACACCTTC	CAISEIRTGDGYTF
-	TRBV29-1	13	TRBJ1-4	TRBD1	TGCAGCGGCAGGACAGGAACTAATGAAAAACTGTTTTTT	CSGRTGTNEKLFF
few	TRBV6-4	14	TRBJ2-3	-	TGTGCCAGCAGTGACCCCTGGGTCCGGGAGACGCAGTATTTT	CASSDPWVRETQYF
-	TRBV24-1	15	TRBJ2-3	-	TGTGCCACCAGTGATTTTTACCAGAACACAGATACGCAGTATTTT	CATSDFYQNTDTQYF
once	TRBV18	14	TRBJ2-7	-	TGTGCCAGCTCACGCGCAGGTGAGAATTACGAGCAGTACTTC	CASSRAGENYEQYF
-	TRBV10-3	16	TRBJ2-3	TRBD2	TGTGCCATCACCCCGGGACTAGCGGGCCACACAGATACGCAGTATTTT	CAITPGLAGHTDTQYF
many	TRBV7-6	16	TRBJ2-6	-	TGTGCCAGCAGCTTTAACACCAGATCTGGGGCCAACGTCCTGACTTTC	CASSFNTRSGANVLTF
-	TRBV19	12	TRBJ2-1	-	TGTGCCAGTAGTGTATTGCTAAGTGAGCAGTTCTTC	CASSVLLSEQFF
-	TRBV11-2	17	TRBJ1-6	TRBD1	TGTGCCAGCAGCTTAGCCGAGACAGGGCGATATAATTCACCCCTCCACTTT	CASSLAETGRYNSPLHF
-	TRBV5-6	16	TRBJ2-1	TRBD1	TGTGCCAGCAGCCATTTCCGGGACAGATTCGACAATGAGCAGTTCTTC	CASSHFRDRFDNEQFF
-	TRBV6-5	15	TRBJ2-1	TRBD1	TGTGCCAGCAGCAACGGGCAGGGGGCCTACAATGAGCAGTTCTTC	CASSNGQGAYNEQFF
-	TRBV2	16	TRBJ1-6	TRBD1	TGTGCCAGCAGTGCAGGGGGACAGGGGGATAATTCACCCCTCCACTTT	CASSAGGQGDNSPLHF
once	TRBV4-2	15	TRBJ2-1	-	TGTGCCAGCAGCCAAGTCGGCGGCACCCACAATGAGCAGTTCTTC	CASSQVGGTHNEQFF
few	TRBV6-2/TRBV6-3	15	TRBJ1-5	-	TGTGCCAGCAGTCACTTGGGCCCTGGCAATCAGCCCCAGCATTTT	CASSHLGPGNQPQHF
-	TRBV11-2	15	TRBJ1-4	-	TGTGCCAGCAGGCCCATCGGGAGAGACTCGGAAAAACTGTTTTTT	CASRPIGRDSEKLFF
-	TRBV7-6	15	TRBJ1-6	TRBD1	TGTGCCAGCAGCCGTGGGACAGGGAATAATTCACCCCTCCACTTT	CASSRGTGNNSPLHF
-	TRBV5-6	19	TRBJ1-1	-	TGTGCCAGCAGCTCCATGCTGACGGAGATAGGAAGGATGAACACTGAAGCTTTCTTT	CASSSMLTEIGRMNTEAFF
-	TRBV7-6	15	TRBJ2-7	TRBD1	TGTGCCAGCAGCTTAGGACCGGGACAGGGTCAAGAGCAGTACTTC	CASSLGPGQGQEQYF
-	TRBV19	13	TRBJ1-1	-	TGTGCCAGTAGTGTACAAGGACAGCTTGAAGCTTTCTTT	CASSVQGQLEAFF
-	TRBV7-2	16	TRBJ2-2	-	TGTGCCAGCAGCTTAGTGAGTAGCTTAAACACCGGGGAGCTGTTTTTT	CASSLVSSLNTGELFF
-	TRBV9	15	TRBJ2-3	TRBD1	TGTGCCAGCAGCGTAGTGGGGACAGGGGGAGATACGCAGTATTTT	CASSVVGTGGDTQYF
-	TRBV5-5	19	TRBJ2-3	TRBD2	TGTGCCAGCAGCCCTGATACTAGCGGGAGCCCCTTACGCACAGATACGCAGTATTTT	CASSPDTSGSPLRTDTQYF
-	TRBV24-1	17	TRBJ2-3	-	TGTGCCACCAGTGACCGTCGCCGGCTCTCGGGGACAGATACGCAGTATTTT	CATSDRRRLSGTDTQYF
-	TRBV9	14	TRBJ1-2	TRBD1	TGTGCCAGCAGGGCGGCGGGGACAGGTGCTGGCTACACCTTC	CASRAAGTGAGYTF
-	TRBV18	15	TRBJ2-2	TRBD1	TGTGCCAGCTCATCGGACAGGGGAAGTACCGGGGAGCTGTTTTTT	CASSSDRGSTGELFF
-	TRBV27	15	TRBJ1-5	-	TGTGCCAGCAGTGGGGCGGGGAACAGCAATCAGCCCCAGCATTTT	CASSGAGNSNQPQHF